This T cell receptor beta chain emerged from a study of blood T cells in healthy people across ages. Overall study findings and caveats: Naive CD4+ cell counts and diversity both ran higher in long-lived than in aged donors.

Germline CDR1 MGHRA, CDR2 YSYEKL. Trimming took 1 base from V and 8 from J; bases not matched to a gene: 10. CDR3 length: 16 amino acids. The use of a sample-barcoded 5' primer and a J-beta primer mix characterized a second PCR of about 7 to 12 cycles. Each cDNA molecule carried a tag from a template-switch adaptor that contained 12 random nucleotides. TCRdb re-called the 5' RACE reads through MiXCR, storing one row per CDR3 protein. The sample consists of 1.5 million to 2 million distinct CDR3 sequences, 30% to 35% of them appearing once. This clonotype was counted between two and nine times. Its specificity is not known. The study recruited healthy Caucasian donors from Russia who were aged about 6 to 95. Researchers isolated at least 7 million PBMCs per sample.

The chain uses TRBV4-1 and TRBJ1-4, with TRBD1 matching over 7 bases. Material: blood. This sequence originates from a woman aged 25 to 45 in good health. The CDR3 DNA follows: TGCGCCAGCAGCCAAGGACCGGGAACAGGGGAAGAAAAACTGTTTTTT. This sequence encodes CASSQGPGTGEEKLFF.